One sample yielded the 29 T cell receptor beta chains listed below, sequenced in a study of cytomegalovirus exposure and HLA in healthy donors (dated 2017 in TCRdb). The library was built by means of the immunoSEQ multiplex PCR assay. Drawn from immuneACCESS, this table holds only the in-frame rearrangements with V and J called that TCRdb kept. Clones are partly lost; checked studies trace under half to an unresolved V gene and leave the rest unexplained. The sample table shows approximately 180,000 clones, and about 89% are seen once. The ten most abundant clones make up 2% to 3% of the sample. The source material was PBMCs. These TCRs come from a man between 18 and 29 years old in good health and CMV-seropositive.

The V call is TRBV7-2, the J call TRBJ2-7; TRBD1 might be the D (5 bases). Germline values: CDR1 SGHTA, CDR2 FQGNSA. V lost 3 bases, J lost 2 bases, and 11 bases lay in between. CDR3 size: 14 residues. The chain's CDR3 is CASSLAGQTYEQYF. The CDR3 nucleotides are TGTGCCAGCAGCTTGGCCGGACAAACCTACGAGCAGTACTTC.

Remarks on this clone: Within the sample, other DNA sequences also encode this same CDR3. The chain couples TRBV7-3 to TRBJ2-5; D perhaps matches TRBD1 (6 bases). This CDR3 comprises 13 residues. V gave up 5 bases and J gave up 3 bases, with 10 bases separating them. Germline V gene data show CDR1 as SGHTA and CDR2 as FQGTGA. Here the CDR3 reads CASSAYREETQYF. The CDR3 nucleotides read TGTGCCAGCAGCGCTTACAGGGAAGAGACCCAGTACTTC.

The CDR3 spells CASIRDRPTNEKLFF. In nucleotides, the CDR3 is TGTGCCAGCATCAGAGACAGACCAACTAATGAAAAACTGTTTTTT. V usage is TRBV6-6 and J usage is TRBJ1-4, with D possibly matching TRBD1 (5 bases). The ends were cut back, 7 bases at V and 0 bases at J, with 12 bases in the middle. The CDR3 loop spans 15 amino acids. From germline, CDR1 is MNHNY and CDR2 SVGAGI (reference sequence).

The chain joins TRBV7-9 to TRBJ2-5; 11 bases match TRBD2. Germline CDR1 is SEHNR and CDR2 is FQNEAQ (reference sequence). V lost 5 bases to trimming and J lost 4 bases; unmatched junction nucleotides: 12. The CDR3 has 17 amino acids. The CDR3 DNA reads TGTGCCAGCAGCGGATCGCTTGGTAGCGGGAGGGGAGAGACCCAGTACTTC. Amino acid sequence: CASSGSLGSGRGETQYF.

The chain is built from TRBV7-2 and TRBJ1-4; no clear D. Germline V gene lookup returns CDR1 SGHTA and CDR2 FQGNSA. There are 13 residues in the CDR3. The V end was cut by 7 bases, the J end by 5 bases, with 11 bases between. CDR3 nucleotides: TGTGCCAGCAACCGACAACGAAATGAAAAACTGTTTTTT. Its protein product is CASNRQRNEKLFF.

This chain uses TRBV7-9 with TRBJ2-2; TRBD2 matches 8 bases. This CDR3 has 16 residues. The germline gives CDR1 SEHNR, CDR2 FQNEAQ (reference sequence). The J segment lost 1 base and the V segment lost 8 bases, leaving 9 bases of the junction unmatched. CDR3 region: CASFPGGTVNTGELFF. DNA of the CDR3: TGTGCCAGCTTCCCGGGGGGGACGGTGAACACCGGGGAGCTGTTTTTT.

The genes are TRBV29-1 and TRBJ2-3, with D tentatively TRBD2 (5 bases). The CDR3 has 12 residues. Germline-derived CDR1 and CDR2 are SQVTM and ANQGSEA. The V end lost 7 bases, the J end lost 2 bases, and 10 bases lay between the germline ends. The CDR3 DNA follows: TGCAGCGGGACTTTCCTCACAGATACGCAGTATTTT. Encoded protein: CSGTFLTDTQYF.

The V and J genes are TRBV6-1 and TRBJ1-2; TRBD1 matches at 7 bases. The CDR3 is 14 amino acids. Trimming at V came to 7 bases and at J to 5 bases, leaving 10 bases not matched to a gene. Germline lookup yields CDR1 MNHNS and CDR2 SASEGT. CDR3 amino acids: CASTLGQFAYGYTF. The DNA for the CDR3 is TGTGCCAGCACCCTGGGACAGTTTGCTTATGGCTACACCTTC.

The gene calls are TRBV21-1 and TRBJ1-2. TRBV21-1 is a listed pseudogene. The CDR3 covers 16 residues. The CDR3 nucleotides read TGTGCCAGCAGCAACGGCGTAGGGGACTTACTATATGGCTACACCTTC. Translated: CASSNGVGDLLYGYTF.

The sample holds a few counts of this clone. The genes are TRBV5-1 and TRBJ2-7, with TRBD1 matching 9 bases. Germline V gives CDR1 SGHRS, CDR2 YFSETQ. This CDR3 is built from 14 residues. With V trimmed by 4 bases and J by 1 base, 3 bases remained unmatched. The CDR3 nucleotides are TGCGCCAGCAGCCACGGACAGGGGTCCTACGAGCAGTACTTC. Translation gives CASSHGQGSYEQYF.

The chain carries TRBV27 and TRBJ2-3; a weak D match, TRBD1 (5 bases). The CDR3 is 17 amino acids. Deletions cut 4 bases from V and 6 bases from J, with 23 bases between. Germline V CDR1 and CDR2: MNHEY, SMNVEV (reference sequence). In nucleotides, the CDR3 is TGTGCCAGCAGTTCCGGACCCGGACAAACGCTGTCGGATACGCAGTATTTT. Its protein is CASSSGPGQTLSDTQYF.

The J gene is TRBJ1-5, the V gene TRBV18; 10 bases are shared with TRBD1. Germline CDR1 and CDR2: KGHSH and LQKENI. Trimming cost V 3 bases and J 4 bases; bases outside gene matches: 6. There are 16 residues in the CDR3. CDR3 protein: CASSPRGQGSNQPQHF. CDR3 coding DNA: TGTGCCAGCTCACCGCGGGGACAGGGGTCGAATCAGCCCCAGCATTTT.

The gene calls are TRBV7-2 and TRBJ1-1; 8 positions agree with TRBD1. The germline gives CDR1 SGHTA, CDR2 FQGNSA. The CDR3 extends over 15 amino acids. J gave up 1 base and V 2 bases, and 3 bases lay outside the gene matches. In nucleotides, the CDR3 is TGTGCCAGCAGCTTACGGCAGGGGGCGAACACTGAAGCTTTCTTT. Translating it yields CASSLRQGANTEAFF.

The CDR3 nucleotides are TGTGCCAGTAGTATAGGTCCAGGGAATGGCTACACCTTC. Translated, it gives CASSIGPGNGYTF. This chain connects TRBV19 to TRBJ1-2; perhaps TRBD1 as D (5 bases). The V gene's germline CDR1 is LNHDA and CDR2 SQIVND (reference sequence). V dropped 1 base and J dropped 6 bases, with 9 bases sitting between them. CDR3 size: 13 residues.

This clone has just one count. The chain links TRBV27 to TRBJ2-1, with 9 bases matching TRBD2. From germline, CDR1 is MNHEY and CDR2 SMNVEV (reference sequence). This CDR3 has 16 amino acids. Trimming cost V 0 bases and J 4 bases; bases outside gene matches: 4. CDR3 sequence reads: CASSLSRGGAYNEQFF. The CDR3 DNA sequence: TGTGCCAGCAGTTTATCCCGCGGGGGGGCGTACAATGAGCAGTTCTTC.

V and J are TRBV5-6 and TRBJ2-1; D is undetermined. CDR1 SGHDT and CDR2 YYEEEE come from the germline V gene. The CDR3 is made up of 16 amino acids. Trimming took 3 bases from V and 2 from J, leaving 15 bases between them. The CDR3 spells CASSSNFLVPYNEQFF. CDR3 in DNA: TGTGCCAGCAGCTCTAATTTCCTAGTCCCCTACAATGAGCAGTTCTTC.

The chain recombines TRBV7-9 with TRBJ2-5; 7 bases align to TRBD1. The CDR3 length is 16 residues. The germline V gene encodes CDR1 SEHNR and CDR2 FQNEAQ (reference sequence). Unmatched junction bases numbered 11, after V lost 5 bases and J lost 2 bases. In DNA form, the CDR3 reads TGTGCCAGCAGCAAGGGACAGACAGACTTACAAGAGACCCAGTACTTC. Translating gives CASSKGQTDLQETQYF.

The chain combines TRBV6-5 with TRBJ2-5; D unresolved. This CDR3 has 15 residues. CDR1 is MNHEY and CDR2 is SVGAGI in the germline V gene. V lost 6 bases, J lost 2 bases, and 16 bases lay in between. CDR3 loop: CASRITALGQETQYF. As DNA, the CDR3 is TGTGCCAGCAGAATCACAGCCTTAGGACAAGAGACCCAGTACTTC.

V gene TRBV7-9 combines with J gene TRBJ1-1, with TRBD1 as a possible D gene (6 bases). Trimming took off 6 bases at V and 2 bases at J, with 13 bases between the two ends. The CDR3 has 14 amino acids. In germline, CDR1 is SEHNR, CDR2 FQNEAQ (reference sequence). DNA for the CDR3: TGTGCCAGCAGGGGGGCGAGCGGTAACACTGAAGCTTTCTTT. Its protein product is CASRGASGNTEAFF.

The chain carries TRBV4-3 and TRBJ2-7; 11 bases match TRBD2. CDR1 is LGHNA, CDR2 YSLEER, per germline. The trim removed 0 bases at V and 4 bases at J, leaving 8 bases unmatched. This CDR3 is 17 amino acids long. CDR3 protein: CASSQDFASGRNYEQYF. DNA of the CDR3: TGCGCCAGCAGCCAAGATTTCGCTAGCGGGAGGAATTACGAGCAGTACTTC.

The V call is TRBV5-6, the J call TRBJ2-7, with 7 bases aligning to TRBD2. J lost 0 bases, V lost 0 bases, and 6 bases had no gene match. Per the germline V gene, CDR1 is SGHDT and CDR2 is YYEEEE. The CDR3 is 16 residues long. The CDR3, as DNA: TGTGCCAGCAGCTTGGCTGTGCGGGAGAGCTCCTACGAGCAGTACTTC. This gives the protein CASSLAVRESSYEQYF.

This sequence joins TRBV18 and TRBJ2-7; 8 positions match TRBD1. CDR3 size: 13 residues. Looked up from germline, CDR1 is KGHSH and CDR2 is LQKENI. The ends lost 9 bases at V and 6 bases at J; junction bases unmatched: 10. CDR3 region: CASSPGQASEQYF. CDR3 bases: TGTGCCAGTTCGCCGGGACAGGCCTCCGAGCAGTACTTC.

The V gene is TRBV28, the J gene TRBJ2-7; 9 bases match TRBD2. Germline lookup yields CDR1 MDHEN and CDR2 SYDVKM. The CDR3 totals 19 residues. The V segment lost 1 base and the J segment 6 bases; nucleotides outside the gene matches: 19. In DNA, the CDR3 is TGTGCCAGCAGTTTATACTCCCTCCCAGTAGCGGGAGATTCAGGCGAGCAGTACTTC. This codes for CASSLYSLPVAGDSGEQYF.

The genes are TRBV7-2 and TRBJ1-2, with a possible D match to TRBD1 (6 bases). The CDR3 totals 16 residues. Germline V gene data show CDR1 as SGHTA and CDR2 as FQGNSA. Trimming took 5 bases from V and 0 from J, leaving 16 bases between them. The CDR3 protein is CASSRRKTGTNYGYTF. The CDR3 DNA reads as TGTGCCAGCAGCCGAAGAAAAACAGGGACTAACTATGGCTACACCTTC.

CDR3 protein: CASSLDPAGRTEAFF. CDR3 nucleotides: TGTGCCAGCAGCTTAGATCCCGCAGGGCGGACTGAAGCTTTCTTT. The rearrangement joins TRBV7-6 to TRBJ1-1, with D possibly being TRBD1 (5 bases). The V gene's germline CDR1 is SGHVS and CDR2 FNYEAQ. This CDR3 contains 15 residues. V lost 1 base and J lost 5, with 14 bases in between.

A few counts support this clone. J is TRBJ1-5 and V is TRBV5-1, with TRBD1 matching 8 bases. The CDR3 totals 14 residues. With 4 bases clipped from V and 6 bases from J, the junction kept 6 bases outside the gene matches. CDR1 SGHRS and CDR2 YFSETQ come from the germline V gene. The CDR3 loop reads CASSLTGDGQPQHF. The DNA of the CDR3 is TGCGCCAGCAGCCTGACAGGGGATGGTCAGCCCCAGCATTTT.

The CDR3 here is CASSQVRDSYLEQYF. The CDR3 region has the DNA TGCGCCAGCAGCCAAGTTCGGGACTCTTATCTCGAGCAGTACTTC. This sequence joins TRBV4-1 and TRBJ2-7, with a possible D match to TRBD2 (6 bases). V lost 1 base, J lost 6 bases, and 16 bases lay in between. Germline CDR1 reads MGHRA; CDR2 reads YSYEKL. The CDR3 has 15 amino acids.

This clone was counted only a few times. The rearrangement links TRBV18 to TRBJ1-1; D is ambiguous. The CDR3 has 14 amino acids. Between the trimmed V and J ends, which lost 3 bases and 1 base, there was a span of 9 bases. CDR1 KGHSH and CDR2 LQKENI come from the germline V gene. This CDR3 reads CASSPRGGNTEAFF. CDR3 nucleotides: TGTGCCAGCTCACCTCGGGGAGGGAACACTGAAGCTTTCTTT.

The chain has TRBV11-3 and TRBJ1-4, with no clear D. From germline, CDR1 is SGHNT and CDR2 YENEEA. CDR3 length: 15 amino acids. V was pared by 7 bases and J by 0 bases, with 12 bases between. CDR3 DNA sequence: TGTGCCAGCACATCAAACGGGGCAACTAATGAAAAACTGTTTTTT. Translated: CASTSNGATNEKLFF.